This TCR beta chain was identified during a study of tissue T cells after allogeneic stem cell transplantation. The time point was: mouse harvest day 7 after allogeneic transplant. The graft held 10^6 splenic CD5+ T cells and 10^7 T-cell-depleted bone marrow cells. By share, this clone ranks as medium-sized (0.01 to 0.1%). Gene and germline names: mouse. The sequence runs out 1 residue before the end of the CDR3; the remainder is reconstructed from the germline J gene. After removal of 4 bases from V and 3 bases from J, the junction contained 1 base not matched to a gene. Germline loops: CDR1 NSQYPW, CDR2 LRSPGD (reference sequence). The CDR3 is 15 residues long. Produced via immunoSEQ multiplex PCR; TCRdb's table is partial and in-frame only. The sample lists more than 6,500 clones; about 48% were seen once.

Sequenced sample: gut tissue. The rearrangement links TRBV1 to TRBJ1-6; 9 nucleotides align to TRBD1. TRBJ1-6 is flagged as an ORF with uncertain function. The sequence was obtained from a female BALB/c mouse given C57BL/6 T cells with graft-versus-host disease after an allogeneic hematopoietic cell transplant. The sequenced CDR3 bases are TGCACCTGCAGTGGGGACAGGGTCTATAATTCGCCCCTCTAC. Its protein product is CTCSGDRVYNSPLY. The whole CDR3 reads CTCSGDRVYNSPLYF.